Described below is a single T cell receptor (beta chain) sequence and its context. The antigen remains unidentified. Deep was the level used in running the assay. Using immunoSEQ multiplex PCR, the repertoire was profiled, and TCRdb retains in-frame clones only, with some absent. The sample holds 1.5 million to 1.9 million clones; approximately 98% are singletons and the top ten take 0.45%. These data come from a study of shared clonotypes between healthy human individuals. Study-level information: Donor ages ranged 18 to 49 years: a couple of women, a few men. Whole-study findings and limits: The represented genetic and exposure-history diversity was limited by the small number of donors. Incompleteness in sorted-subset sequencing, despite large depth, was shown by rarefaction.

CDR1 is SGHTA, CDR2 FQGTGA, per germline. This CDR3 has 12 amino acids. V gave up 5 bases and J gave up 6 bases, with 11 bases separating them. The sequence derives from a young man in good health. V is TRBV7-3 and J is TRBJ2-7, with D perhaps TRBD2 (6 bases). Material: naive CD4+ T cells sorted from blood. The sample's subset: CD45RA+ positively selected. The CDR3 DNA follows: TGTGCCAGCAGCGCCCCCGGGGGCGAGCAGTACTTC. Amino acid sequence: CASSAPGGEQYF.